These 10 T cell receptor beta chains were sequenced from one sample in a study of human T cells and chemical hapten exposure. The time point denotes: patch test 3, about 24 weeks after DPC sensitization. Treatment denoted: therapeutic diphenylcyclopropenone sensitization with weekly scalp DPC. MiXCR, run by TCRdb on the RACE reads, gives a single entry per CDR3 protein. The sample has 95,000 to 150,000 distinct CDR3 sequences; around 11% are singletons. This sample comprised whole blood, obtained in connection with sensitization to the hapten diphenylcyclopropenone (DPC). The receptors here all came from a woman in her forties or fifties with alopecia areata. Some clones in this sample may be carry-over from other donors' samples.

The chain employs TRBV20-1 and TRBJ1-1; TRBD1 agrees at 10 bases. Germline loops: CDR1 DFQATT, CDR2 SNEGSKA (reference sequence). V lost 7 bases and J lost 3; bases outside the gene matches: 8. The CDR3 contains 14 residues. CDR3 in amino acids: CSVQTGGLDTEAFF. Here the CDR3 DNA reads TGCAGTGTCCAGACAGGGGGCCTGGACACTGAAGCTTTCTTT.

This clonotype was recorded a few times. The CDR3 spells CSVPRGAETQYF. The CDR3 DNA reads TGCAGCGTCCCCAGGGGCGCGGAGACCCAGTACTTC. The chain links TRBV29-1 to TRBJ2-5; a weak D match, TRBD1 (6 bases). Per germline, CDR1 SQVTM and CDR2 ANQGSEA. V lost 6 bases and J 5 bases, leaving 13 bases between the germline ends. The CDR3 loop spans 12 amino acids.

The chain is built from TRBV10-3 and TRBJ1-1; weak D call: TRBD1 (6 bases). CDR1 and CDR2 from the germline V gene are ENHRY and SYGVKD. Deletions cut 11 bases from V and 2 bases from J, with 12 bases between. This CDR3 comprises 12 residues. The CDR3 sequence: CASTGANTEAFF. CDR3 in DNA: TGTGCCTCGACAGGTGCCAACACTGAAGCTTTCTTT.

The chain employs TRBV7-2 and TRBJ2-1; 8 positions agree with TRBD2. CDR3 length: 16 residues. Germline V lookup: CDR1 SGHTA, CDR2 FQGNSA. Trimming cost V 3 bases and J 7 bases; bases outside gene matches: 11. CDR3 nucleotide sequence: TGTGCCAGCAGCTTGGGATATCGGGGGGGCCAGAATGAGCAGTTCTTC. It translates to CASSLGYRGGQNEQFF.

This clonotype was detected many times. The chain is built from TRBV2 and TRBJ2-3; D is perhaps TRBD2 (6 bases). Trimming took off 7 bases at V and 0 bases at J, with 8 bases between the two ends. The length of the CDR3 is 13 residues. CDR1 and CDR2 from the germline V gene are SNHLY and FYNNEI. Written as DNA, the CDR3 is TGTGCCAGCACCGGGACTAGCACAGATACGCAGTATTTT. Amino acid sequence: CASTGTSTDTQYF.

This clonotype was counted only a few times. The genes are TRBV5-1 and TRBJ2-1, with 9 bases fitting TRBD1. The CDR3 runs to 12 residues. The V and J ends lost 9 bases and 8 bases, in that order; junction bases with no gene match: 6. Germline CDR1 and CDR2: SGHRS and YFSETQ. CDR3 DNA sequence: TGCGCCAAGACAGGGGGAAGGGATGAGCAGTTCTTC. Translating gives CAKTGGRDEQFF. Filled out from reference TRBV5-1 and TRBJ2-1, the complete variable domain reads KAGVTQTPRYLIKTRGQQVTLSCSPISGHRSVSWYQQTPGQGLQFLFEYFSETQRNKGNFPGRFSGRQFSNSRSEMNVSTLELGDSALYLCAKTGGRDEQFFGPGTRLTVL.

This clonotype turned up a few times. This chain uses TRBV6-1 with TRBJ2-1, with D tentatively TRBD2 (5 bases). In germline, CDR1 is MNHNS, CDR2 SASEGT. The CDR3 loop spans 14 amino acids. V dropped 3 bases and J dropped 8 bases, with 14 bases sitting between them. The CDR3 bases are TGTGCCAGCAGTGAGTGGACGGGGTCCGATGAGCAGTTCTTC. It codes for CASSEWTGSDEQFF.

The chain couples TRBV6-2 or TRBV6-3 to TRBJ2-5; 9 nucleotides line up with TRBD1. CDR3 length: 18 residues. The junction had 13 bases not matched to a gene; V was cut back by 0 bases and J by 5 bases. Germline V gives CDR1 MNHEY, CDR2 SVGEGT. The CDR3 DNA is TGTGCCAGCAGTTACTCCCGGGACAGGGTGGACTTAACGGAGACCCAGTACTTC. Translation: CASSYSRDRVDLTETQYF.

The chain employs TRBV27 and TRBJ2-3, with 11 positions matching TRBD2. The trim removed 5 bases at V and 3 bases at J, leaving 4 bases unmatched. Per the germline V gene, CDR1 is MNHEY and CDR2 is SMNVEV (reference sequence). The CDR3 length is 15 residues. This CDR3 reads CASSAASGRTDTQYF. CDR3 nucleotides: TGTGCCAGCAGTGCTGCTAGCGGGAGGACAGATACGCAGTATTTT.

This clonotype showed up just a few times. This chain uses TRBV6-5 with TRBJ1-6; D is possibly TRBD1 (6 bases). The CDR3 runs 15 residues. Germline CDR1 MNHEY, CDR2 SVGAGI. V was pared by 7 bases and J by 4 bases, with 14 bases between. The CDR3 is CASTKDSLYNSPLHF. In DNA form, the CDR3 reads TGTGCCAGCACAAAGGACAGTTTATATAATTCACCCCTCCACTTT.